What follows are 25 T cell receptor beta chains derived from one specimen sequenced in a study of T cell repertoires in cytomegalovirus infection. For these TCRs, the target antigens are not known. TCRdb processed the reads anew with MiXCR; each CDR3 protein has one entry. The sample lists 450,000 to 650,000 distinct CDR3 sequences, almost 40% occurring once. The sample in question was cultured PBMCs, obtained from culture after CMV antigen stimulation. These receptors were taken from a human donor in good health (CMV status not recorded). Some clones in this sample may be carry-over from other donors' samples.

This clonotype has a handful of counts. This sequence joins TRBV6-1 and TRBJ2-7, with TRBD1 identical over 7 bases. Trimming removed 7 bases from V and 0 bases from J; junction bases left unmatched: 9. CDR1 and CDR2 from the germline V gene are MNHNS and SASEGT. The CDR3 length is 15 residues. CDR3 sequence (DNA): TGTGCCAGCACCGGCCTAGGGGACAGCTCCTACGAGCAGTACTTC. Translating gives CASTGLGDSSYEQYF.

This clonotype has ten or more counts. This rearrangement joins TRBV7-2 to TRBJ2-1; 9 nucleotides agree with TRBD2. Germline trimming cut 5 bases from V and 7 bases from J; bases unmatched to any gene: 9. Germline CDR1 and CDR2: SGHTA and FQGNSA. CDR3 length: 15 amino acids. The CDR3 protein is CASSARGGGGNEQFF. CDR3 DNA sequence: TGTGCCAGCAGCGCGCGGGGGGGCGGGGGTAATGAGCAGTTCTTC.

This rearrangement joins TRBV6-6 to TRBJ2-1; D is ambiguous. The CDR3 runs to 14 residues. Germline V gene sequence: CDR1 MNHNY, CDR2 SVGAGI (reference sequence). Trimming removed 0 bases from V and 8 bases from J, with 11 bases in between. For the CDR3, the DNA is TGTGCCAGCAGTTACTCAGACTCCCAGTATGAGCAGTTCTTC. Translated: CASSYSDSQYEQFF.

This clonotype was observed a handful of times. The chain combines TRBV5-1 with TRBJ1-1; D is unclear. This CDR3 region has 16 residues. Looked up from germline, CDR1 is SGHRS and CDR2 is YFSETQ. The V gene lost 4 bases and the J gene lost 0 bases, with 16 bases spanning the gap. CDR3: CASSPRSGIMNTEAFF. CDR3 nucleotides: TGCGCCAGCAGCCCGAGATCGGGAATTATGAACACTGAAGCTTTCTTT.

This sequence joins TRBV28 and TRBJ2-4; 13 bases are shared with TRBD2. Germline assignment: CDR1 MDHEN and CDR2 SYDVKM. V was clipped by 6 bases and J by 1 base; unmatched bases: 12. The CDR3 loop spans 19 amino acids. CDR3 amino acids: CASRRRLAGGRGAKNIQYF. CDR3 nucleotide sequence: TGTGCCAGCAGGCGAAGACTAGCGGGGGGCCGGGGGGCCAAAAACATTCAGTACTTC. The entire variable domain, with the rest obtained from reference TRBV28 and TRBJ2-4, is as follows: DVKVTQSSRYLVKRTGEKVFLECVQDMDHENMFWYRQDPGLGLRLIYFSYDVKMKEKGDIPEGYSVSREKKERFSLILESASTNQTSMYLCASRRRLAGGRGAKNIQYFGAGTRLSVL.

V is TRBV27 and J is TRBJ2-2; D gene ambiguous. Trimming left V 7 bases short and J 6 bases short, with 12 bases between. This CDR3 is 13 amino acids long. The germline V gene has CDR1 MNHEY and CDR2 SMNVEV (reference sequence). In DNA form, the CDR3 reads TGTGCCAGCAACGCCCAACCGGCCGGGGAGCTGTTTTTT. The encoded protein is CASNAQPAGELFF.

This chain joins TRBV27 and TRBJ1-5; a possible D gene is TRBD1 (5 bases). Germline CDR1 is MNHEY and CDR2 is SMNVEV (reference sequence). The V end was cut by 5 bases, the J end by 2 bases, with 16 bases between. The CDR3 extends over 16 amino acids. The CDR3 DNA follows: TGTGCCAGCAGTCCCAGGGCGCGATTGGGCAATCAGCCCCAGCATTTT. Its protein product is CASSPRARLGNQPQHF.

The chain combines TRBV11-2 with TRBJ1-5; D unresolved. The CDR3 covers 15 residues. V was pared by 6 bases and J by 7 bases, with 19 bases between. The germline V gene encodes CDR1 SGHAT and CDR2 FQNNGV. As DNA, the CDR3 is TGTGCCAGCAGTTCTACCGGGTCTACTGGACAGCCCCAGCATTTT. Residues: CASSSTGSTGQPQHF.

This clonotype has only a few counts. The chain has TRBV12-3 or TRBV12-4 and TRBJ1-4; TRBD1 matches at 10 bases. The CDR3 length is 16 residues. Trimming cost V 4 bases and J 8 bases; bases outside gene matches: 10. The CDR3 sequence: CASSSNLRDRGEKLFF. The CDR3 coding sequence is TGTGCCAGCAGTTCCAATCTCCGGGACAGGGGAGAAAAACTGTTTTTT.

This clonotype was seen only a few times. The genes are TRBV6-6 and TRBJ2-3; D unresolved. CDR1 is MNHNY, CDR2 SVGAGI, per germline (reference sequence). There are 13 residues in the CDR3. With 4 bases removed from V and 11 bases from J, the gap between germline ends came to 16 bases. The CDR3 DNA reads TGTGCCAGCAGTTTAACAACGAGAGAAAGGCAGTATTTT. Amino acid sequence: CASSLTTRERQYF.

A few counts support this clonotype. The CDR3 DNA reads as TGTGCCAGTAGTCCGGCCACGACAGCGTATAGCAATCAGCCCCAGCATTTT. This translates into CASSPATTAYSNQPQHF. The chain uses TRBV19 and TRBJ1-5, with D maybe TRBD1 (5 bases). The CDR3 is made up of 17 amino acids. Germline lookup yields CDR1 LNHDA and CDR2 SQIVND (reference sequence). V was shortened by 5 bases and J by 0 bases, with 17 bases between the two germline ends. Together with reference TRBV19 and TRBJ1-5, the CDR3 gives the full variable domain: DGGITQSPKYLFRKEGQNVTLSCEQNLNHDAMYWYRQDPGQGLRLIYYSQIVNDFQKGDIAEGYSVSREKKESFPLTVTSAQKNPTAFYLCASSPATTAYSNQPQHFGDGTRLSIL.

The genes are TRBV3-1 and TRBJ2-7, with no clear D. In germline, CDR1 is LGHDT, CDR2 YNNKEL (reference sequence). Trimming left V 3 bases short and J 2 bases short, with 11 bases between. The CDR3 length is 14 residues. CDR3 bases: TGTGCCAGCAGCCAGGGGTTCCCCCCCTACGAGCAGTACTTC. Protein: CASSQGFPPYEQYF.

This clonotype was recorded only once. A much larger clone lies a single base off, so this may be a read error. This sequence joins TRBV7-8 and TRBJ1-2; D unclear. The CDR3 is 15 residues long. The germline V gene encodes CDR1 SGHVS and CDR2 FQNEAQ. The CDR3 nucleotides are TGTGCCAGCAGCCCGGCCGGCGGAACTAACTATGTCTACACCTTC. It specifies CASSPAGGTNYVYTF. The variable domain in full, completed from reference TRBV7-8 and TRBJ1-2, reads GAGVSQSPRYKVAKRGQDVALRCDPISGHVSLFWYQQALGQGPEFLTYFQNEAQLDKSGLPSDRFFAERPEGSVSTLKIQRTQQEDSAVYLCASSPAGGTNYVYTFGSGTRLTVV.

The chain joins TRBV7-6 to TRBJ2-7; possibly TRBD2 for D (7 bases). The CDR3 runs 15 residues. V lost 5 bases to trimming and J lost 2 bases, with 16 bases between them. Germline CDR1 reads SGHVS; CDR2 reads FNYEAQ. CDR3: CASSPPGGGAYEQYF. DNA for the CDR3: TGTGCCAGCAGCCCCCCCGGAGGGGGGGCCTACGAGCAGTACTTC.

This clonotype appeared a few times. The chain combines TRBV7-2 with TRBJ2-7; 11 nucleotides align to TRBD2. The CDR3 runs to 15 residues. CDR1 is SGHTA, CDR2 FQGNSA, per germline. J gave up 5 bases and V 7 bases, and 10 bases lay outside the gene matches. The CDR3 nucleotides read TGTGCCAGCACCCCTTCGCTAGCGGGAGGTAACGAGCAGTACTTC. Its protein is CASTPSLAGGNEQYF.

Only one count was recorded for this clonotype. The CDR3 sequence is CSPESGAIQDEQFF. Written as DNA, the CDR3 is TGCAGCCCAGAGTCAGGGGCCATACAGGATGAGCAGTTCTTC. V is TRBV29-1 and J is TRBJ2-1, with D tentatively TRBD1 (6 bases). V was cut by 8 bases and J by 8 bases, with 22 bases left in between. The length of the CDR3 is 14 residues. Germline CDR1 SQVTM, CDR2 ANQGSEA.

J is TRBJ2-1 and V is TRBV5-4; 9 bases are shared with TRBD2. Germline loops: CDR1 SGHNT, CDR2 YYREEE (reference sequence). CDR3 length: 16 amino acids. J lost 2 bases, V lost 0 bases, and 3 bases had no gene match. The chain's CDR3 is CASSLARTSAYNEQFF. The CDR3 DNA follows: TGTGCCAGCAGCTTGGCCCGGACTAGCGCCTACAATGAGCAGTTCTTC.

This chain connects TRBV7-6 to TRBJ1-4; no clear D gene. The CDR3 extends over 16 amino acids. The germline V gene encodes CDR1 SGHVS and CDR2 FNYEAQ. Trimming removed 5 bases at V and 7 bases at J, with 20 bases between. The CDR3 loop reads CASSLRPAGLGEKLFF. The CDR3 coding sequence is TGTGCCAGCAGCCTAAGACCCGCCGGCCTCGGTGAAAAACTGTTTTTT.

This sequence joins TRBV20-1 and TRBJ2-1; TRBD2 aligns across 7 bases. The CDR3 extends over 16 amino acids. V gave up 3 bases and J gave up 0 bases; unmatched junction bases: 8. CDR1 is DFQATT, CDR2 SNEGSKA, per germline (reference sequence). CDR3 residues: CSASALAESSYNEQFF. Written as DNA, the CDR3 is TGCAGTGCTAGTGCGCTAGCGGAGAGCTCCTACAATGAGCAGTTCTTC.

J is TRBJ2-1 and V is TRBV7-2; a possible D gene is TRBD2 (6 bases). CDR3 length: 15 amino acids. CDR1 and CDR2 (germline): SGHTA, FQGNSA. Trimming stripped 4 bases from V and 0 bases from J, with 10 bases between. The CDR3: CASSWAGSSYNEQFF. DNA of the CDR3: TGTGCCAGCAGCTGGGCGGGGAGCTCCTACAATGAGCAGTTCTTC.

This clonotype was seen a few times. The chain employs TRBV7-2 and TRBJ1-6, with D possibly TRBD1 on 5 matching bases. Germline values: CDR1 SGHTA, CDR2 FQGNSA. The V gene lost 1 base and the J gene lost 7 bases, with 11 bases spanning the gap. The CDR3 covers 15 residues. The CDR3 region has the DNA TGTGCCAGCAGCTTAGGCGCAGGGATGAATTCACCCCTCCACTTT. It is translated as CASSLGAGMNSPLHF.

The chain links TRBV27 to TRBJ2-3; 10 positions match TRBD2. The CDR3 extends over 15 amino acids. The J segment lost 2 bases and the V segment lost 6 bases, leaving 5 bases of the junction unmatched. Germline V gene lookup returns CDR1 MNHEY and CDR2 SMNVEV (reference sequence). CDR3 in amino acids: CASSPTSGYTDTQYF. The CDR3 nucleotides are TGTGCCAGCAGCCCGACTAGCGGGTACACAGATACGCAGTATTTT.

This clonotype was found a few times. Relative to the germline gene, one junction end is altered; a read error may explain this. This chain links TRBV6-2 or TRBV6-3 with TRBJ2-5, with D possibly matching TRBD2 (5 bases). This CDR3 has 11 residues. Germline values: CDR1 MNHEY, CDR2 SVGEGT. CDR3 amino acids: CASSSGERFGF. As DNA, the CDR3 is TGTGCCAGCAGTTCCGGGGAGAGATTCGGTTTC.

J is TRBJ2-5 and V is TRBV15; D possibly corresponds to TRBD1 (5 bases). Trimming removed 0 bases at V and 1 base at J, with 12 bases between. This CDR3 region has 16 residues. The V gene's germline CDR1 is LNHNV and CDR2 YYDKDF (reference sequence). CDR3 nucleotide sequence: TGTGCCACCAGCAGAGATTCCTACACAGGCCAAGAGACCCAGTACTTC. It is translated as CATSRDSYTGQETQYF.

The CDR3 DNA sequence: TGTGCCACCCAAATAACAGGGGTTCATAGCAATCAGCCCCAGCATTTT. This encodes CATQITGVHSNQPQHF. This chain connects TRBV7-2 to TRBJ1-5; 7 nucleotides agree with TRBD1. This CDR3 is built from 16 residues. The junction had 12 bases not matched to a gene; V was cut back by 10 bases and J by 0 bases. The germline V gene encodes CDR1 SGHTA and CDR2 FQGNSA.